What follows is one T cell receptor (beta chain) and its context. What it binds is unknown. This sample was taken from a study of human T cells and chemical hapten exposure. Overall study results and limits: Patch test score was positively correlated with the counts of PT1 expanded TCRs.

The trim removed 5 bases at V and 2 bases at J, leaving 2 bases unmatched. Germline V gene lookup returns CDR1 SGHRS and CDR2 YFSETQ. The CDR3 runs to 14 residues. TCRdb re-analysed the RACE reads in MiXCR, keeping a single row per CDR3 protein. The data contain about 84,000 distinct CDR3 sequences, roughly a tenth of them seen just once; the ten biggest clones take up about 5%. The time point: patch test 2, 6 weeks after DPC sensitization. This sample's treatment: therapeutic diphenylcyclopropenone sensitization with weekly scalp DPC. Source: whole blood, taken in connection with sensitization to the hapten diphenylcyclopropenone (DPC). The V and J genes are TRBV5-1 and TRBJ2-3; 10 bases are a match to TRBD2. The receptor comes from a woman aged 45-59 years with alopecia areata. Some clones in this sample may be carry-over from other donors' samples. The CDR3 coding sequence is TGCGCCAGCAGGCTAGCGGGAGCCACAGATACGCAGTATTTT. Encoded protein: CASRLAGATDTQYF.